One sample yielded the 27 T cell receptor beta chains listed below, sequenced in a study of cytomegalovirus exposure and HLA in healthy donors. The PCR employed 60 Vbeta primers together with 13 Jbeta primers. TCRdb's copy holds only in-frame clones and misses some; the assay was immunoSEQ multiplex PCR. The repertoire holds tens of thousands of clones, with more than 80% as singletons. The specimen was PBMCs. These receptors all stem from a woman aged 25 to 39 in good health and CMV-seronegative.

The J gene is TRBJ2-1, the V gene TRBV6-6; unclear D gene. This CDR3 has 15 amino acids. CDR1 and CDR2 (germline): MNHNY, SVGAGI (reference sequence). The V gene lost 4 bases and the J gene lost 0 bases, with 10 bases spanning the gap. The DNA for the CDR3 is TGTGCCAGCAGTTTGGGCCCGAGCTCCTACAATGAGCAGTTCTTC. Amino acid sequence: CASSLGPSSYNEQFF.

On this clone itself: Mismatch with germline at one junction end may stem from a read error. The chain is built from TRBV5-1 and TRBJ1-6; TRBD1 agrees at 9 bases. The CDR3 is 16 residues long. Germline assignment: CDR1 SGHRS and CDR2 YFSETQ. The CDR3 nucleotides are TGCGCCAGCACCTTGGGGCACCGGGACAGGGACTCACCCCTCCACTTT. It specifies CASTLGHRDRDSPLHF.

V usage is TRBV19 and J usage is TRBJ1-2; weak D call: TRBD1 (5 bases). The CDR3 consists of 14 residues. Trimming cost V 5 bases and J 8 bases, with 18 bases left between them. Germline V CDR1 and CDR2: LNHDA, SQIVND (reference sequence). CDR3 in DNA: TGTGCCAGTAGTCCCGGACCGCGTAGGGGCGGCTACACCTTC. This encodes CASSPGPRRGGYTF.

J is TRBJ1-1 and V is TRBV7-2, with a possible D match to TRBD1 (6 bases). Germline assignment: CDR1 SGHTA and CDR2 FQGNSA. Trimming shortened V by 5 bases and J by 2 bases, and 12 bases separated the two germline ends. The CDR3 has 14 amino acids. Here the CDR3 DNA reads TGTGCCAGCAGCGGATACAGGGTTAACACTGAAGCTTTCTTT. Its protein product is CASSGYRVNTEAFF.

The V and J genes are TRBV6-6 and TRBJ1-2; D might be TRBD1 (5 bases). Deletions cut 7 bases from V and 2 bases from J, with 14 bases between. Germline CDR1 reads MNHNY; CDR2 reads SVGAGI (reference sequence). The CDR3 has 14 residues. The chain's CDR3 is CASTQAGQNYGYTF. CDR3 DNA sequence: TGTGCCAGCACCCAAGCGGGGCAGAACTATGGCTACACCTTC.

CDR3 region: CASRPGGLYGYTF. DNA of the CDR3: TGTGCCAGCAGGCCAGGGGGGCTCTATGGCTACACCTTC. The chain joins TRBV6-5 to TRBJ1-2; 7 positions agree with TRBD1. CDR3 length: 13 residues. Germline V gives CDR1 MNHEY, CDR2 SVGAGI. V lost 6 bases, J lost 4 bases, and 5 bases stayed unmatched.

The chain recombines TRBV19 with TRBJ2-7; D is possibly TRBD1 (5 bases). Looked up from germline, CDR1 is LNHDA and CDR2 is SQIVND (reference sequence). The CDR3 length is 16 residues. With 7 bases removed from V and 5 bases from J, the gap between germline ends came to 24 bases. CDR3 sequence (DNA): TGTGCCAGTACCGAAGTCGCGCCAGGGCGGATCGACGAGCAGTACTTC. Translating it yields CASTEVAPGRIDEQYF. Full variable domain (outside the CDR3, taken from reference TRBV19 and TRBJ2-7): DGGITQSPKYLFRKEGQNVTLSCEQNLNHDAMYWYRQDPGQGLRLIYYSQIVNDFQKGDIAEGYSVSREKKESFPLTVTSAQKNPTAFYLCASTEVAPGRIDEQYFGPGTRLTVT.

The J gene is TRBJ1-5, the V gene TRBV6-5, with D unclear. The length of the CDR3 is 14 residues. The germline V and J ends were trimmed by 5 bases and 1 base, with 9 bases remaining between them. Germline V gives CDR1 MNHEY, CDR2 SVGAGI. CDR3 loop: CASSGGPSNQPQHF. The CDR3 DNA is TGTGCCAGCAGTGGAGGGCCGAGCAATCAGCCCCAGCATTTT.

This clone was seen a single time. This chain connects TRBV6-5 to TRBJ2-7; possibly TRBD2 for D (5 bases). V gave up 6 bases and J gave up 7 bases, with 13 bases separating them. The germline CDR1 and CDR2 sequences are MNHEY and SVGAGI. The CDR3 sequence is 12 residues long. CDR3 region: CASRRVGWEQYF. The DNA of the CDR3 is TGTGCCAGCAGGAGGGTGGGTTGGGAGCAGTACTTC.

This chain joins TRBV4-3 and TRBJ1-1; 7 nucleotides line up with TRBD1. Germline V lookup: CDR1 LGHNA, CDR2 YSLEER. Losses at the gene ends were 0 bases for V and 3 bases for J; bases not matched to a gene: 4. The CDR3 consists of 15 residues. This chain's CDR3 is CASSQDSGGYTEAFF. CDR3 DNA sequence: TGCGCCAGCAGCCAAGATTCAGGGGGTTACACTGAAGCTTTCTTT.

This clone showed up just once. V gene TRBV9 combines with J gene TRBJ1-2; possible D gene TRBD1, 5 bases. Germline V gives CDR1 SGDLS, CDR2 YYNGEE. The CDR3 is 15 amino acids. V was clipped by 0 bases and J by 5 bases, with 14 bases between them. The CDR3 here is CASSVAQGGFYGYTF. The CDR3 bases are TGTGCCAGCAGCGTAGCTCAGGGTGGTTTTTATGGCTACACCTTC. The full variable domain, rest sourced from reference TRBV9 and TRBJ1-2, is DSGVTQTPKHLITATGQRVTLRCSPRSGDLSVYWYQQSLDQGLQFLIQYYNGEERAKGNILERFSAQQFPDLHSELNLSSLELGDSALYFCASSVAQGGFYGYTFGSGTRLTVV.

The chain joins TRBV11-2 to TRBJ1-4, with D tentatively TRBD1 (6 bases). The CDR3 is made up of 15 amino acids. Trimming took off 5 bases at V and 0 bases at J, with 10 bases between the two ends. Germline loops: CDR1 SGHAT, CDR2 FQNNGV. The chain's CDR3 is CASSRRQATNEKLFF. Written as DNA, the CDR3 is TGTGCCAGCAGCAGACGACAGGCAACTAATGAAAAACTGTTTTTT.

The V and J genes are TRBV7-8 and TRBJ1-6; 8 nucleotides align to TRBD1. There are 16 residues in the CDR3. With V trimmed by 2 bases and J by 7 bases, 7 bases remained unmatched. CDR1 is SGHVS and CDR2 is FQNEAQ in the germline V gene. The CDR3 DNA reads TGTGCCAGCAGCTTATCTGCGACAGGGGAGAATTCACCCCTCCACTTT. Translating gives CASSLSATGENSPLHF.

V is TRBV27 and J is TRBJ1-1; D call uncertain. The length of the CDR3 is 16 residues. The V gene lost 6 bases and the J gene lost 0 bases, with 17 bases spanning the gap. Looked up from germline, CDR1 is MNHEY and CDR2 is SMNVEV (reference sequence). The CDR3 nucleotides read TGTGCCAGCAGGAAGATTACCCAGGTTCTGAACACTGAAGCTTTCTTT. It encodes CASRKITQVLNTEAFF.

This chain connects TRBV4-3 to TRBJ2-5, with D possibly being TRBD2 (6 bases). This CDR3 is built from 15 residues. V lost 3 bases, J lost 6 bases, and 17 bases lay in between. CDR1 is LGHNA and CDR2 is YSLEER in the germline V gene. The CDR3 protein is CASSQDRERPKTQYF. In DNA, the CDR3 is TGCGCCAGCAGCCAGGACCGGGAGAGACCAAAGACCCAGTACTTC.

This clone was seen only a few times. This chain uses TRBV6-5 with TRBJ1-1; D is uncertain. V lost 8 bases and J 1 base, leaving 5 bases between the germline ends. The CDR3 runs to 11 residues. Germline assignment: CDR1 MNHEY and CDR2 SVGAGI. CDR3 amino acids: CASQANTEAFF. Here the CDR3 DNA reads TGTGCCAGCCAGGCGAACACTGAAGCTTTCTTT.

This rearrangement joins TRBV7-6 to TRBJ2-7, with 11 bases aligning to TRBD1. The CDR3 has 15 amino acids. V shed 4 bases, J shed 6 bases, and the junction held 8 bases outside the gene matches. Germline CDR1 reads SGHVS; CDR2 reads FNYEAQ. This CDR3 is CASSSDRGRYSEQYF. Written as DNA, the CDR3 is TGTGCCAGCAGCTCGGACAGGGGGCGTTACAGCGAGCAGTACTTC. Looking up the rest from reference TRBV7-6 and TRBJ2-7 gives the full variable domain: GAGVSQSPRYKVTKRGQDVALRCDPISGHVSLYWYRQALGQGPEFLTYFNYEAQQDKSGLPNDRFSAERPEGSISTLTIQRTEQRDSAMYRCASSSDRGRYSEQYFGPGTRLTVT.

There are a few counts of this clone. This sequence joins TRBV28 and TRBJ2-7; 7 positions match TRBD1. The CDR3 covers 15 residues. With V trimmed by 6 bases and J by 0 bases, 8 bases remained unmatched. Germline CDR1 is MDHEN and CDR2 is SYDVKM. The CDR3 region is CASRPKDRISYEQYF. CDR3 DNA sequence: TGTGCCAGCAGGCCCAAGGACAGGATCTCCTACGAGCAGTACTTC.

The V and J genes are TRBV18 and TRBJ1-1, with 8 bases matching TRBD1. Germline CDR1 KGHSH, CDR2 LQKENI. Unmatched junction bases numbered 13, after V lost 3 bases and J lost 1 base. The CDR3 spans 18 residues. DNA for the CDR3: TGTGCCAGCTCACCCACTTACAGGGGGATGGAGGGGAACACTGAAGCTTTCTTT. This sequence encodes CASSPTYRGMEGNTEAFF.

V is TRBV19 and J is TRBJ1-1, with 7 positions matching TRBD1. The CDR3 loop spans 13 amino acids. V shed 5 bases and J 5 bases; nucleotides not matched to a gene: 5. Germline loops: CDR1 LNHDA, CDR2 SQIVND (reference sequence). The CDR3 bases are TGTGCCAGTAGTGTCGACAGGGCGACTGAAGCTTTCTTT. This codes for CASSVDRATEAFF.

The chain recombines TRBV11-3 with TRBJ2-7; D is perhaps TRBD1 (5 bases). Trimming took off 1 base at V and 2 bases at J, with 9 bases between the two ends. The CDR3 extends over 14 amino acids. CDR1 and CDR2 from the germline V gene are SGHNT and YENEEA. The CDR3 sequence: CASSLGRATYEQYF. The CDR3 DNA reads as TGTGCCAGCAGCTTAGGCAGGGCCACCTACGAGCAGTACTTC.

In its sample, this clone was seen a few times. This chain joins TRBV6-5 and TRBJ2-7; 9 bases line up with TRBD1. J gave up 3 bases and V 4 bases, and 7 bases lay outside the gene matches. Looked up from germline, CDR1 is MNHEY and CDR2 is SVGAGI. The CDR3 totals 15 residues. The CDR3 loop reads CASSSTGGSLYEQYF. CDR3 sequence (DNA): TGTGCCAGCAGTTCTACAGGGGGCTCTCTCTACGAGCAGTACTTC.

The rearrangement joins TRBV19 to TRBJ2-6, with D possibly TRBD1 on 5 matching bases. V gave up 3 bases and J gave up 6 bases, with 24 bases separating them. The CDR3 length is 19 residues. Per the germline V gene, CDR1 is LNHDA and CDR2 is SQIVND (reference sequence). The CDR3 spells CASSMRQPDVVMVANVLTF. DNA for the CDR3: TGTGCCAGTAGTATGAGACAGCCCGACGTCGTGATGGTGGCCAACGTCCTGACTTTC.

The chain has TRBV19 and TRBJ2-7; a weak D match, TRBD2 (6 bases). The CDR3 covers 13 residues. CDR1 is LNHDA, CDR2 SQIVND, per germline (reference sequence). The ends were cut back, 1 base at V and 5 bases at J, with 9 bases in the middle. The CDR3 loop reads CASSIARGNEQYF. CDR3 bases: TGTGCCAGTAGTATAGCCCGCGGGAACGAGCAGTACTTC. The full variable domain, completed using reference TRBV19 and TRBJ2-7, is DGGITQSPKYLFRKEGQNVTLSCEQNLNHDAMYWYRQDPGQGLRLIYYSQIVNDFQKGDIAEGYSVSREKKESFPLTVTSAQKNPTAFYLCASSIARGNEQYFGPGTRLTVT.

The chain joins TRBV21-1 to TRBJ2-7; the D call in the table, TRBD1, was not verified against the DNA. TRBV21-1 is designated a pseudogene. The CDR3 is made up of 13 amino acids. The CDR3 DNA reads as TGTGCCAGCTTAGACAGGGGAGTCTACGAGCAGTACTTC. It codes for CASLDRGVYEQYF.

This sequence joins TRBV11-3 and TRBJ2-5, with D possibly matching TRBD1 (5 bases). Trimming shortened V by 5 bases and J by 5 bases, and 21 bases separated the two germline ends. The CDR3 extends over 16 amino acids. The V gene's germline CDR1 is SGHNT and CDR2 YENEEA. CDR3 in DNA: TGTGCCAGCAGCGCTAGGAAGGGCCAGGGTGGGGAGACCCAGTACTTC. This translates into CASSARKGQGGETQYF.

The CDR3 is CASIPTGGLPGNTIYF. CDR3 bases: TGTGCCAGCATTCCCACTGGCGGCCTACCTGGAAACACCATATATTTT. The rearrangement links TRBV27 to TRBJ1-3; unclear D gene. Germline V gives CDR1 MNHEY, CDR2 SMNVEV (reference sequence). Trimming removed 7 bases from V and 2 bases from J, with 18 bases in between. CDR3 length equals 16 residues.